This TCR beta chain was captured in a study of Tregs in tolerant kidney transplant recipients. At the level of the study: Tregs grew about 15 days with irradiated donor B cells, restimulated on day 11.

Of note for this clone: Its specificity is not known.

TCRdb's table, derived via immunoSEQ multiplex PCR, lists solely in-frame clones and lacks some. The table lists roughly 5,000 clones, around 89% of them singletons, with approximately 3.5% in the top ten. Sample: Tregs from blood cultured with allogeneic cells, taken before the transplant. The clonotype originates from a human patient who received a combined kidney and bone marrow transplant.

The CDR3 region has the DNA TGTGCCAGCAGCTTAGCGGGAGTCTCTACAGATACGCAGTATTTT. Amino acid sequence: CASSLAGVSTDTQYF. This chain joins TRBV5-6 and TRBJ2-3, with 8 positions matching TRBD2. Trimming took 2 bases from V and 3 from J; bases not matched to a gene: 5. The CDR3 has 15 amino acids. Germline V gives CDR1 SGHDT, CDR2 YYEEEE.